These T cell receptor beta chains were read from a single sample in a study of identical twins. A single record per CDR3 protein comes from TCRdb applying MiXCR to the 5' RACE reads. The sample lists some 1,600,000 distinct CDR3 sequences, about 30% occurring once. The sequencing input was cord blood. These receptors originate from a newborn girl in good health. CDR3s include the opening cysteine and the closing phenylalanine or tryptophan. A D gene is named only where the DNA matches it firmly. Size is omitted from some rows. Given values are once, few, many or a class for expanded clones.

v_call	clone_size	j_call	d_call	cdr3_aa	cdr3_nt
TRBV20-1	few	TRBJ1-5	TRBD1	CSAREQQGAQPQHF	TGCAGTGCTAGAGAACAACAGGGGGCTCAGCCCCAGCATTTT
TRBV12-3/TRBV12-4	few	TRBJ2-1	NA	CASRGWAPPNNEQFF	TGTGCCAGCAGAGGGTGGGCTCCCCCGAACAATGAGCAGTTCTTC
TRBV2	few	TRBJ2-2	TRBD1	CASTLRQGAGELFF	TGTGCCAGCACCCTTAGACAGGGGGCCGGGGAGCTGTTTTTT
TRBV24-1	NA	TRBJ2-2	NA	CATSVNTGELFF	TGTGCCACCAGTGTAAACACCGGGGAGCTGTTTTTT
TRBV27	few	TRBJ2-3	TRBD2	CASSTRTSGGPADTQYF	TGTGCCAGCAGTACACGGACTAGCGGGGGGCCCGCAGATACGCAGTATTTT
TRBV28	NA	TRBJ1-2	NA	CAGSFQDRDHLYGYTF	TGTGCCGGCAGTTTTCAGGATCGGGATCACCTCTATGGCTACACCTTC
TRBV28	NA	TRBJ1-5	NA	CASSLTIRQAGALNQPQHF	TGTGCCAGCAGTCTCACGATTCGACAGGCCGGGGCGCTTAATCAGCCCCAGCATTTT
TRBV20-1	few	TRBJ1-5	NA	CSARGGNSNQPQHF	TGCAGTGCTAGGGGAGGTAACAGCAATCAGCCCCAGCATTTT
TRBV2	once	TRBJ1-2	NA	CASKVEGWYGYTF	TGTGCCAGCAAGGTGGAGGGTTGGTATGGCTACACCTTC
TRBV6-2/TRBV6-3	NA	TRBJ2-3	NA	CASSYPGTEEDTQYF	TGTGCCAGCAGTTACCCCGGGACCGAGGAAGATACGCAGTATTTT
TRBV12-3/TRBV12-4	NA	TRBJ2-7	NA	CAGSGLGGESYNEQYF	TGTGCCGGCAGTGGCCTTGGGGGAGAGTCCTACAATGAGCAGTACTTC
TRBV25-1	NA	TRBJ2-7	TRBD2	CASSSLGGSFWDEQYF	TGTGCCAGCAGTTCCCTGGGGGGGAGCTTTTGGGACGAGCAGTACTTC
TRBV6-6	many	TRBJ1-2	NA	CASSWEEGYGYTF	TGTGCCAGCAGTTGGGAGGAGGGTTATGGCTACACCTTC
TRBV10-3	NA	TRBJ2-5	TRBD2	CAIKTSGRAYETQYF	TGTGCCATCAAAACTAGCGGGAGGGCCTATGAGACCCAGTACTTC
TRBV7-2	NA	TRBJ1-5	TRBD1	CASTEETGVLNQPQHF	TGTGCCAGCACCGAAGAGACAGGGGTTTTAAATCAGCCCCAGCATTTT
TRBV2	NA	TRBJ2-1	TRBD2	CASSVLAGGRLSYNEQFF	TGTGCCAGCAGTGTACTAGCGGGGGGCCGACTCTCCTACAATGAGCAGTTCTTC
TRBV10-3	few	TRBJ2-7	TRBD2	CAIGGGGEYEQYF	TGTGCCATCGGCGGCGGGGGTGAATACGAGCAGTACTTC
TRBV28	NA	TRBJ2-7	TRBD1	CASSFRDRVFYEQYF	TGTGCCAGCAGTTTCCGGGACAGGGTTTTTTACGAGCAGTACTTC
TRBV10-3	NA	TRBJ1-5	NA	CAISDAGEGNQPQHF	TGTGCCATCAGTGATGCAGGGGAGGGCAATCAGCCCCAGCATTTT
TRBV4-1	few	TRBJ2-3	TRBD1	CASSHRGLDTQYF	TGCGCCAGCAGCCACAGGGGGCTCGATACGCAGTATTTT
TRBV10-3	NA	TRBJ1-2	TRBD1	CAISAGTIMGQGYGYTF	TGTGCCATCAGTGCCGGAACAATCATGGGACAGGGCTATGGCTACACCTTC
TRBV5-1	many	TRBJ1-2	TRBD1	CASSFRDRSYGYTF	TGCGCCAGCAGCTTCCGGGACAGAAGTTATGGCTACACCTTC
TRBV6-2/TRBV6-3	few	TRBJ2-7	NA	CASSTGRTGEQYF	TGTGCCAGCAGCACAGGGAGAACTGGAGAGCAGTACTTC
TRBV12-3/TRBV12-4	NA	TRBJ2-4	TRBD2	CASSSPRTSGSDIQYF	TGTGCCAGCAGTTCCCCGCGGACTAGCGGGAGTGACATTCAGTACTTC
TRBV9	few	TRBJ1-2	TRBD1	CASSAADRDSRDRTYGYTF	TGTGCCAGCAGCGCCGCGGACCGGGACAGCCGAGATCGTACCTATGGCTACACCTTC
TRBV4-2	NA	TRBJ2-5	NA	CASSQEYLRDWETQYF	TGTGCCAGCAGCCAAGAATACCTCCGGGACTGGGAGACCCAGTACTTC
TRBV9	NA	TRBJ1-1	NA	CACSVANEAFF	TGTGCCTGCAGCGTAGCAAATGAAGCTTTCTTT
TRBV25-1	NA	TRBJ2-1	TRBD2	CASSEPSGSDEQFF	TGTGCCAGCAGTGAACCCAGCGGGAGCGATGAGCAGTTCTTC
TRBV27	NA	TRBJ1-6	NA	CASSFSGFNSPLHF	TGTGCCAGCAGTTTTTCTGGGTTTAATTCACCCCTCCACTTT
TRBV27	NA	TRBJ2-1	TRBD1	CASSLGKRTGLQETQFF	TGTGCCAGCAGTTTAGGGAAACGGACAGGGCTCCAAGAGACCCAGTTCTTC
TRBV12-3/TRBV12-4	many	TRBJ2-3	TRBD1	CASRRGQGTDTQYF	TGTGCCAGCAGGCGCGGACAGGGCACAGATACGCAGTATTTT
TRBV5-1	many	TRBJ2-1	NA	CASSLDYDEQFF	TGCGCCAGCAGCTTGGATTACGATGAGCAGTTCTTC
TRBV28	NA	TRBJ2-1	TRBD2	CASGASGTLGNEQFF	TGTGCAAGCGGAGCTAGCGGGACCTTGGGAAATGAGCAGTTCTTC
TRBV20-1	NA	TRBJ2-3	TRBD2	CSAVGLAGVVGTDTQYF	TGCAGCGCCGTGGGACTAGCGGGGGTAGTTGGCACAGATACGCAGTATTTT
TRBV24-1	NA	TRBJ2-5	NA	CATSDLQPRKTQYF	TGTGCCACCAGTGATTTGCAACCCCGTAAGACCCAGTACTTC
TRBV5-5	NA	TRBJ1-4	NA	CASSLSPKDGNEKLFF	TGTGCCAGCAGCTTGTCCCCAAAGGACGGTAATGAAAAACTGTTTTTT
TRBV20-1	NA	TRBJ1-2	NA	CSVRPGHRYGYTF	TGCAGTGTCCGGCCGGGACATCGATATGGCTACACCTTC
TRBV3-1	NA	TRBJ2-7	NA	CASSQEGYRWGSFEYF	TGTGCCAGCAGCCAAGAAGGGTATAGATGGGGCAGTTTCGAGTACTTC
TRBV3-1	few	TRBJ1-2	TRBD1	CASSHSNRGQNYGYTF	TGTGCCAGCAGCCACTCCAACAGGGGTCAAAACTATGGCTACACCTTC
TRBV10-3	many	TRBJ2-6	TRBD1	CAISGLDRANGANVLTF	TGTGCCATCAGTGGGCTAGACAGGGCAAACGGGGCCAACGTCCTGACTTTC
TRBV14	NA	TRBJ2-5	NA	CASSQSGLAFLLNNEQYF	TGTGCCAGCAGCCAATCTGGGCTAGCTTTCTTACTGAACAATGAGCAGTACTTC
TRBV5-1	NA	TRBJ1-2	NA	CASSFKVGLGYTF	TGCGCCAGCAGCTTTAAGGTGGGCCTTGGCTACACCTTC
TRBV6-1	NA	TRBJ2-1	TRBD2	CASRPLGLGILHSYNEQFF	TGTGCCAGCAGGCCTCTGGGACTAGGGATCCTTCACTCCTACAATGAGCAGTTCTTC